Listed below are T cell receptor beta chains from one sample, sequenced in a study of beta chain features in type 1 diabetes. Some clones are missing from TCRdb's copy, which holds only in-frame ones; the method was immunoSEQ multiplex PCR. This sample has 200,000 to 250,000 clones, with 9.6% found just once. Sample: naive CD4+ T cells from blood. Every receptor here comes from a woman between 18 and 29 years old in good health. CDR3s include the opening cysteine and the closing phenylalanine or tryptophan. A D gene is named only where the DNA matches it firmly. Expanded clones are given a class, and other clones once, few, many or no size at all.

abundance,d_gene,v_gene,j_gene,CDR3aa,CDR3nt
NA,TRBD1,TRBV6-5,TRBJ1-2,CASRNGQGTVYTF,TGTGCCAGCAGAAACGGACAGGGAACAGTCTACACCTTC
NA,NA,TRBV5-1,TRBJ2-3,CASSQPEADTQYF,TGCGCCAGCAGCCAGCCGGAGGCAGATACGCAGTATTTT
few,TRBD1,TRBV2,TRBJ1-1,CASLTRDSTMNTEAFF,TGTGCCAGCCTGACCCGGGACAGTACCATGAACACTGAAGCTTTCTTT
NA,NA,TRBV7-2,TRBJ2-7,CASSLWTNYEQYF,TGTGCCAGCAGCTTGTGGACTAATTACGAGCAGTACTTC
NA,TRBD2,TRBV19,TRBJ2-3,CASSPPTSRNLDTQYF,TGTGCCAGCAGCCCCCCGACTAGCCGAAACTTAGATACGCAGTATTTT
few,NA,TRBV6-5,TRBJ1-2,CASGLGLYGYTF,TGTGCCAGCGGACTAGGATTGTATGGCTACACCTTC
few,NA,TRBV25-1,TRBJ1-2,CASSKAGGRTSYGYTF,TGTGCCAGCAGTAAAGCGGGGGGCCGAACTTCCTATGGCTACACCTTC
few,TRBD1,TRBV6-5,TRBJ2-7,CATGQASYEQYF,TGTGCCACCGGACAGGCCTCCTACGAGCAGTACTTC
NA,TRBD1,TRBV6-1,TRBJ1-2,CASRAGTGGWYGYTF,TGTGCCAGCAGAGCCGGGACAGGGGGCTGGTATGGCTACACCTTC
few,NA,TRBV7-9,TRBJ2-7,CASSLVRQVRTYEQYF,TGTGCCAGCAGCTTAGTGCGACAGGTGAGAACCTACGAGCAGTACTTC
few,TRBD2,TRBV6-5,TRBJ2-3,CASGSGVSTDTQYF,TGTGCCAGCGGTAGCGGGGTGAGCACAGATACGCAGTATTTT
few,TRBD1,TRBV29-1,TRBJ2-7,CSAWTGGFGQYF,TGCAGCGCCTGGACAGGGGGGTTCGGGCAGTACTTC
NA,TRBD2,TRBV5-1,TRBJ2-1,CASRRLPAGYNEQFF,TGCGCCAGCAGAAGACTGCCAGCGGGATACAATGAGCAGTTCTTC
few,NA,TRBV5-4,TRBJ2-3,CASSLTGTDTQYF,TGTGCCAGCAGCCTGACTGGCACAGATACGCAGTATTTT
few,TRBD2,TRBV7-2,TRBJ2-7,CASRYTGGTYEQYF,TGTGCCAGCAGGTATACGGGAGGGACCTACGAGCAGTACTTC
many,NA,TRBV7-2,TRBJ1-4,CASSFVSNLANEKLFF,TGTGCCAGCAGCTTCGTATCTAACTTGGCTAATGAAAAACTGTTTTTT
few,TRBD1,TRBV27,TRBJ2-7,CASSRTGGGYEQYF,TGTGCCAGCAGTAGGACAGGGGGAGGGTACGAGCAGTACTTC
NA,TRBD1,TRBV18,TRBJ1-3,CASSEGQGASSGNTIYF,TGTGCCAGCTCAGAGGGACAGGGGGCCTCCTCTGGAAACACCATATATTTT
NA,NA,TRBV2,TRBJ1-2,CASSDGLTGYGYTF,TGTGCCAGCAGTGACGGGTTGACGGGCTATGGCTACACCTTC
NA,NA,TRBV6-5,TRBJ2-7,CASRGSYSYEQYF,TGTGCCAGTAGGGGCAGTTACTCCTACGAGCAGTACTTC
few,TRBD1,TRBV19,TRBJ2-3,CASSGTGKGTDTQYF,TGTGCCAGTAGCGGGACAGGAAAGGGCACAGATACGCAGTATTTT
NA,NA,TRBV7-2,TRBJ1-2,CASSLGRGGGYTF,TGTGCCAGCAGCTTAGGCAGGGGTGGTGGCTACACCTTC
NA,TRBD1,TRBV27,TRBJ2-1,CASSQDRMSYNEQFF,TGTGCCAGCAGCCAGGACAGGATGTCCTACAATGAGCAGTTCTTC
NA,TRBD1,TRBV7-8,TRBJ1-3,CASSTTGQGGGNTIYF,TGTGCCAGCAGCACGACGGGACAGGGGGGAGGAAACACCATATATTTT
NA,TRBD1,TRBV30,TRBJ1-2,CAWGGQGANGYTF,TGTGCCTGGGGAGGACAGGGGGCTAATGGCTACACCTTC